Below, 23 T cell receptor beta chains from the same sample are listed, as sequenced in a study of response to subunit inactivated influenza vaccine. TCRdb passed the RT-PCR reads through MiXCR, listing each CDR3 protein once. This table has roughly 290,000 distinct CDR3 sequences, roughly 22% appearing once. Sequencing used PBMCs from blood, obtained approximately 20 months after vaccination. These receptor sequences come from a man in his fifties or sixties who received an inactivated influenza vaccine.

This chain links TRBV5-6 with TRBJ2-1; 7 bases fit TRBD2. The CDR3 totals 16 residues. J lost 2 bases, V lost 4 bases, and 9 bases had no gene match. Per the germline V gene, CDR1 is SGHDT and CDR2 is YYEEEE. The CDR3: CASSPGGGFAYNEQFF. In DNA, the CDR3 is TGTGCCAGCAGCCCTGGGGGAGGGTTTGCCTACAATGAGCAGTTCTTC.

At least ten counts were recorded for this clonotype. The chain links TRBV5-1 to TRBJ2-1; 10 nucleotides align to TRBD2. Trimming took 4 bases from V and 2 from J; bases not matched to a gene: 0. CDR1 SGHRS and CDR2 YFSETQ come from the germline V gene. The CDR3 loop spans 14 amino acids. CDR3 amino acids: CASSLAGAYNEQFF. DNA of the CDR3: TGCGCCAGCAGCCTAGCGGGAGCCTACAATGAGCAGTTCTTC.

The CDR3 coding sequence is TGTGCCAGCAGCCCGTCACTAGCGGGAGTCTTCCAAGAGACCCAGTACTTC. This gives the protein CASSPSLAGVFQETQYF. The chain uses TRBV11-1 and TRBJ2-5, with TRBD2 identical over 11 bases. The germline V gene encodes CDR1 SGHAT and CDR2 FQDESV (reference sequence). The CDR3 covers 17 residues. Trimming took 5 bases from V and 1 from J; bases not matched to a gene: 9.

The chain combines TRBV7-6 with TRBJ2-7, with D tentatively TRBD1 (5 bases). CDR1 is SGHVS and CDR2 is FNYEAQ in the germline V gene. This CDR3 has 15 residues. V was trimmed by 1 base and J by 5 bases, leaving 15 bases between them. CDR3: CASSLDRIPPHEQYF. The CDR3 nucleotides read TGTGCCAGCAGCTTAGACAGGATACCCCCCCACGAGCAGTACTTC.

This clonotype turned up a few times. V gene TRBV5-4 combines with J gene TRBJ2-3; D is unresolved. CDR3 length: 13 amino acids. With 6 bases removed from V and 2 bases from J, the gap between germline ends came to 10 bases. From germline, CDR1 is SGHNT and CDR2 YYREEE (reference sequence). The CDR3 sequence: CASKTGPTDTQYF. CDR3 nucleotide sequence: TGTGCCAGCAAAACGGGCCCCACAGATACGCAGTATTTT.

This chain uses TRBV4-3 with TRBJ2-1, with D possibly called TRBD1 or TRBD2 (5 bases each). CDR3 length: 13 residues. Trimming removed 3 bases from V and 12 bases from J, with 15 bases in between. Germline V gene sequence: CDR1 LGHNA, CDR2 YSLEER. This chain's CDR3 is CASSQVEGNLQFF. DNA of the CDR3: TGCGCCAGCAGCCAGGTAGAGGGGAACCTGCAGTTCTTC.

This clonotype was found a few times. V gene TRBV9 combines with J gene TRBJ2-4, with D perhaps being TRBD1 or TRBD2 (5 bases each). In germline, CDR1 is SGDLS, CDR2 YYNGEE. The length of the CDR3 is 17 residues. V was pared by 3 bases and J by 3 bases, with 19 bases between. The CDR3 protein is CASSDGILGAGKNIQYF. CDR3 nucleotide sequence: TGTGCCAGCAGCGACGGGATACTCGGGGCTGGCAAAAACATTCAGTACTTC.

This rearrangement joins TRBV3-1 to TRBJ2-7, with TRBD2 as a possible D gene (5 bases). The V gene's germline CDR1 is LGHDT and CDR2 YNNKEL (reference sequence). Trimming stripped 4 bases from V and 1 base from J, with 11 bases between. The CDR3 totals 14 residues. The CDR3 loop is CASSLWGESYEQYF. CDR3 sequence (DNA): TGTGCCAGCAGCCTCTGGGGAGAGTCCTACGAGCAGTACTTC.

In its sample, this clonotype was seen a few times. This chain links TRBV19 with TRBJ2-5; tentatively, D is TRBD2 (5 bases). With 2 bases removed from V and 1 base from J, the gap between germline ends came to 5 bases. CDR3 length: 13 residues. The germline CDR1 and CDR2 sequences are LNHDA and SQIVND (reference sequence). CDR3: CASSIRGQETQYF. The CDR3 DNA is TGTGCCAGTAGTATACGGGGCCAAGAGACCCAGTACTTC.

This clonotype was seen a few times. The V call is TRBV4-1, the J call TRBJ1-2; D might be TRBD1 (5 bases). The CDR3 is 17 amino acids. Germline V gene sequence: CDR1 MGHRA, CDR2 YSYEKL. The ends were cut back, 0 bases at V and 4 bases at J, with 18 bases in the middle. CDR3 amino acids: CASSQDEGVWNIYGYTF. The CDR3 DNA reads as TGCGCCAGCAGCCAAGATGAAGGGGTTTGGAATATCTATGGCTACACCTTC.

As concerns this clonotype: This could be a read error, since a much larger clone is one nucleotide away. The gene calls are TRBV5-5 and TRBJ2-1; D gene uncertain. Germline V gene sequence: CDR1 SGHKS, CDR2 YYEKEE (reference sequence). Deletions cut 5 bases from V and 10 bases from J, with 10 bases between. The CDR3 loop spans 11 amino acids. The CDR3 spells CASRHRREQFF. The CDR3 DNA reads as TGTGCCAGCAGGCACCGTAGGGAGCAGTTCTTC.

This clonotype was recorded at least ten times. The J gene is TRBJ1-1, the V gene TRBV2; TRBD1 agrees at 9 bases. The CDR3 totals 14 residues. V dropped 6 bases and J dropped 5; count of bases not matched to a gene: 7. The germline V gene has CDR1 SNHLY and CDR2 FYNNEI. CDR3 region: CASRLRGQGTEAFF. CDR3 sequence (DNA): TGTGCCAGCAGACTCCGAGGACAGGGGACTGAAGCTTTCTTT.

The table lists this clonotype with many counts. The chain employs TRBV12-3 or TRBV12-4 and TRBJ2-1; 7 nucleotides line up with TRBD1. V lost 6 bases and J lost 9; bases outside the gene matches: 17. This CDR3 has 16 amino acids. The CDR3: CASSPTGLELLSEQFF. DNA for the CDR3: TGTGCCAGCAGCCCGACAGGGCTGGAACTGTTGAGTGAGCAGTTCTTC.

This clonotype was recorded once. The chain's CDR3 is CASSPSKLLVAKNIQYF. CDR3 DNA: TGTGCCAGCTCACCAAGTAAGCTTTTGGTAGCCAAAAACATTCAGTACTTC. The chain combines TRBV18 with TRBJ2-4; D not certain. The CDR3 has 17 amino acids. The germline V and J ends were trimmed by 2 bases and 0 bases, with 14 bases remaining between them. Germline V lookup: CDR1 KGHSH, CDR2 LQKENI. The variable domain in full, with the rest retrieved from reference TRBV18 and TRBJ2-4, is NAGVMQNPRHLVRRRGQEARLRCSPMKGHSHVYWYRQLPEEGLKFMVYLQKENIIDESGMPKERFSAEFPKEGPSILRIQQVVRGDSAAYFCASSPSKLLVAKNIQYFGAGTRLSVL.

V is TRBV15 and J is TRBJ2-7; D not resolved. V lost 0 bases and J lost 2, with 5 bases in between. Germline values: CDR1 LNHNV, CDR2 YYDKDF (reference sequence). CDR3 length: 13 residues. CDR3 coding DNA: TGTGCCACCAGCAGAGATTTCACCTACGAGCAGTACTTC. Residues: CATSRDFTYEQYF.

This clonotype came up a few times. The V and J genes are TRBV20-1 and TRBJ1-1; the D is unclear. V lost 4 bases and J 3 bases, leaving 6 bases between the germline ends. CDR1 DFQATT and CDR2 SNEGSKA come from the germline V gene (reference sequence). The CDR3 loop spans 11 amino acids. CDR3 protein: CSATRYTEAFF. For the CDR3, the DNA is TGCAGTGCTACTAGGTACACTGAAGCTTTCTTT.

This chain links TRBV12-3 or TRBV12-4 with TRBJ2-7; D not certain. The V gene lost 2 bases and the J gene lost 1 base, with 6 bases spanning the gap. The CDR3 runs to 13 residues. CDR3 sequence: CASSLSLSYEQYF. CDR3 coding DNA: TGTGCCAGCAGTTTAAGCTTATCCTACGAGCAGTACTTC.

This clonotype has ten or more counts. V gene TRBV4-2 combines with J gene TRBJ2-1, with D possibly being TRBD2 (7 bases). This CDR3 region has 17 residues. Germline CDR1 LGHNA, CDR2 YNFKEQ. With 0 bases removed from V and 5 bases from J, the gap between germline ends came to 17 bases. The CDR3 bases are TGTGCCAGCAGCCAAGAATTCGGCGGGGGCCCCCACAATGAGCAGTTCTTC. This sequence encodes CASSQEFGGGPHNEQFF.

This chain joins TRBV4-3 and TRBJ2-2, with D perhaps matching TRBD2 (6 bases). This CDR3 is built from 13 residues. Per the germline V gene, CDR1 is LGHNA and CDR2 is YSLEER. Deletions cut 1 base from V and 6 bases from J, with 6 bases between. CDR3 loop: CASSQGLAGELFF. In DNA, the CDR3 is TGCGCCAGCAGCCAAGGACTAGCCGGGGAGCTGTTTTTT.

On this clonotype itself: An end of the junction differs from the germline gene, which may be a read error. The V and J genes are TRBV3-1 and TRBJ2-2; 9 bases align to TRBD2. Germline CDR1 LGHDT, CDR2 YNNKEL (reference sequence). CDR3 size: 16 residues. The CDR3 protein is CASSQASGVNTGALFF. The CDR3 DNA follows: TGTGCCAGCAGCCAAGCTAGCGGGGTGAACACCGGGGCGCTGTTTTTT.

This clonotype turned up a few times. The V call is TRBV5-1, the J call TRBJ1-2, with D possibly matching TRBD1 (6 bases). Looked up from germline, CDR1 is SGHRS and CDR2 is YFSETQ. The CDR3 is 18 amino acids. V gave up 0 bases and J gave up 6 bases, with 24 bases separating them. The CDR3 is CASSLEAGDPFGLNGYTF. DNA for the CDR3: TGCGCCAGCAGCTTGGAGGCAGGGGACCCCTTCGGACTAAATGGCTACACCTTC.

This clonotype turned up a few times. V gene TRBV20-1 combines with J gene TRBJ1-3; 7 nucleotides match TRBD1. The trim removed 5 bases at V and 2 bases at J, leaving 6 bases unmatched. The CDR3 is 14 residues long. CDR1 DFQATT and CDR2 SNEGSKA come from the germline V gene (reference sequence). The CDR3, as DNA: TGCAGTGCTTACAAAACAGGGGCTGGAAACACCATATATTTT. Translated, it gives CSAYKTGAGNTIYF.

This clonotype is a singleton in its sample. This sequence joins TRBV12-3 or TRBV12-4 and TRBJ2-5, with D maybe TRBD1 (6 bases). Trimming stripped 5 bases from V and 5 bases from J, with 15 bases between. The CDR3 contains 14 residues. The chain's CDR3 is CASSGNVRGETQYF. The CDR3 coding sequence is TGTGCCAGCAGTGGCAATGTCAGGGGTGAGACCCAGTACTTC.